This T cell receptor beta chain derives from a study of control samples from healthy donors and cancer patients (dated by TCRdb to 2020 to 2022). CDR1 and CDR2 were assigned from the germline V gene as SGHRS and YFSETQ. V loses 0 bases of germline sequence and J loses 0 bases, and the interval between the two ends is 12 bases. From the cysteine through the phenylalanine, the CDR3 covers 16 amino acids. The only DNA kept is the CDR3, 48 bases in frame from the first base. Preparation of the library involved the immunoSEQ multiplex PCR assay. This immuneACCESS table, as held by TCRdb, lists in-frame sequences with V and J called but not all clones. Of the missing ones, under half trace to an unresolved V gene in checked studies; the others have no known cause. This sample is represented by about 28,000 clones; roughly 91% of them were singletons. The ten biggest clones cover less than 15% of the sample.

To note about this clone: Its target antigen remains unknown. No base quality information exists; no much larger clone differs at one position.

Sequencing input: PBMCs. The sequence came from a man aged 45-65 years with lung cancer. The chain was built from TRBV5-1 and TRBJ1-2; the D gene cannot be named for sure. The CDR3 region has the sequence CASSLGDTIANYGYTF. The DNA sequence is TGCGCCAGCAGCTTGGGAGACACGATAGCTAACTATGGCTACACCTTC.